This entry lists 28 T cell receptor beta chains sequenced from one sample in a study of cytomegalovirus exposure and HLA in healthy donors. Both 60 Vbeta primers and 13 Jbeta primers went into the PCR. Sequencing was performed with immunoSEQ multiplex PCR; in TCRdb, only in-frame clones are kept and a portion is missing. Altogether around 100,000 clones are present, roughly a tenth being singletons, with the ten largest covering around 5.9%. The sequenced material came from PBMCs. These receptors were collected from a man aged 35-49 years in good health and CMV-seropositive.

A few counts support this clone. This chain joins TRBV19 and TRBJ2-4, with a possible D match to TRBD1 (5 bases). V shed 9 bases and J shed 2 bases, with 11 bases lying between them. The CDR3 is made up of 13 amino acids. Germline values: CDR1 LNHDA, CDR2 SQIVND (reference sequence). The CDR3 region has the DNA TGTGCCAGGCTCGACAGCTCCAAAAACATTCAGTACTTC. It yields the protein CARLDSSKNIQYF.

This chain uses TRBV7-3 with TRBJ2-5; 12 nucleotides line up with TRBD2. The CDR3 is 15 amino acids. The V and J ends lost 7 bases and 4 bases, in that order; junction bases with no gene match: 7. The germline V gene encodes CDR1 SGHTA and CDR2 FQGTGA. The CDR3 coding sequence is TGTGCCAGCACCCTGACTAGCGGGAGTGGAGAGACCCAGTACTTC. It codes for CASTLTSGSGETQYF.

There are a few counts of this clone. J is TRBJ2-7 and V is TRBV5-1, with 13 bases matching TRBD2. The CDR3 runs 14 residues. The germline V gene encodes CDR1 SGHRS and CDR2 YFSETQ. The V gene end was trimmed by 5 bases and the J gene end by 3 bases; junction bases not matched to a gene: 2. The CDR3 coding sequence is TGCGCCAGCAGGGGACTAGCGGGAATCTACGAGCAGTACTTC. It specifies CASRGLAGIYEQYF.

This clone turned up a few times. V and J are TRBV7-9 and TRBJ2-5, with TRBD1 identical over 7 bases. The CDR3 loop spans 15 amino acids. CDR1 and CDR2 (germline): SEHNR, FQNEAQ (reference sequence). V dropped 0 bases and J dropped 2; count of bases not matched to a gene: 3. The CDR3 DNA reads TGTGCCAGCAGCTTAGCTCCGGGACAGCAAGAGACCCAGTACTTC. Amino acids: CASSLAPGQQETQYF.

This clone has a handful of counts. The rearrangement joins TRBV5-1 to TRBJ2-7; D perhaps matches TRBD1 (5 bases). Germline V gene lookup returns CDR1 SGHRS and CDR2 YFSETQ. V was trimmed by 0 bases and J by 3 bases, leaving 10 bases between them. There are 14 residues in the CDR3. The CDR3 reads CASSLVGQLYEQYF. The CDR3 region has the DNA TGCGCCAGCAGCTTGGTCGGACAACTCTACGAGCAGTACTTC.

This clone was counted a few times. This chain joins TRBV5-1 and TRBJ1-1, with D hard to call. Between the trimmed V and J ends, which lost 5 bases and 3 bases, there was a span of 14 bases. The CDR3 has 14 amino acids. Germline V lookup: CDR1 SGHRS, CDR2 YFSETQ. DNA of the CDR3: TGCGCCAGCAGAACCGAACCGGGAGACACTGAAGCTTTCTTT. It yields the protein CASRTEPGDTEAFF.

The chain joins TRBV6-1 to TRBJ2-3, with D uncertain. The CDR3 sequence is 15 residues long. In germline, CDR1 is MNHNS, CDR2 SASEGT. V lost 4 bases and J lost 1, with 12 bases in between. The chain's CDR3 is CASSARRAGTDTQYF. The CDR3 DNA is TGTGCCAGCAGTGCCAGGCGCGCAGGCACAGATACGCAGTATTTT.

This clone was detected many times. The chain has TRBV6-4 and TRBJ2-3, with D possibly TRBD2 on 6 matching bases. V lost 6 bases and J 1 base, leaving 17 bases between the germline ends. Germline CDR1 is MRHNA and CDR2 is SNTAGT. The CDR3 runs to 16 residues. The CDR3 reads CASSLISGTGTDTQYF. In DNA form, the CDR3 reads TGTGCCAGCAGCCTAATTAGCGGCACTGGCACAGATACGCAGTATTTT.

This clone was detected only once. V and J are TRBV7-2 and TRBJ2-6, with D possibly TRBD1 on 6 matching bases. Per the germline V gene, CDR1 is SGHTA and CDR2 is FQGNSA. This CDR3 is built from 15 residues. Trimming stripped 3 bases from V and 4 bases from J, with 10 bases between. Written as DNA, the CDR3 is TGTGCCAGCAGCTTTACAGGGTCCGGGGCCAACGTCCTGACTTTC. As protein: CASSFTGSGANVLTF.

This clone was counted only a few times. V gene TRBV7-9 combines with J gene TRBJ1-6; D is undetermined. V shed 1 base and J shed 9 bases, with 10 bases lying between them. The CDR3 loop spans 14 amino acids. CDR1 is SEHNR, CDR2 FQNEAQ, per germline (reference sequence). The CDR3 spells CASSLGGLGSPLHF. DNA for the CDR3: TGTGCCAGCAGCTTAGGAGGGTTGGGTTCACCCCTCCACTTT.

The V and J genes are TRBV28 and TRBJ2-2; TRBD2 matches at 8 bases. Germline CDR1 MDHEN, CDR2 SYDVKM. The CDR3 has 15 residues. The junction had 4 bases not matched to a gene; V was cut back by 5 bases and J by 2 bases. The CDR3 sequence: CASSLWTSNTGELFF. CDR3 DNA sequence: TGTGCCAGCAGTCTCTGGACTAGCAACACCGGGGAGCTGTTTTTT.

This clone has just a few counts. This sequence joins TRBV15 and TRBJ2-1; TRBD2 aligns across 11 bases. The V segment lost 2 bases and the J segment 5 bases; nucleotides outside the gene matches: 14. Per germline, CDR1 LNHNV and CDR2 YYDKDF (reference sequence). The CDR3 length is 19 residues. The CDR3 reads CATSRLVLAGAGSDNEQFF. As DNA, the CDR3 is TGTGCCACCAGCAGACTGGTACTAGCGGGAGCTGGAAGCGACAATGAGCAGTTCTTC.

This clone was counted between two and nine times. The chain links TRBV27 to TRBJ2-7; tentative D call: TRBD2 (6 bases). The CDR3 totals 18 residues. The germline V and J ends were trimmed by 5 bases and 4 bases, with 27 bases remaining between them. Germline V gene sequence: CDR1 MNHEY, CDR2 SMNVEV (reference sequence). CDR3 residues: CASSPDPLAGTQQYEQYF. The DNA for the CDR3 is TGTGCCAGCAGTCCAGACCCGTTGGCCGGGACTCAACAATACGAGCAGTACTTC.

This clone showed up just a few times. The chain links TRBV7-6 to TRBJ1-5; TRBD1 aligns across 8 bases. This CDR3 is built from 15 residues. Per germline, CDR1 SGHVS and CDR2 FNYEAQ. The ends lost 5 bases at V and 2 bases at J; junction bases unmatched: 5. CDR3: CASSTGGVGNQPQHF. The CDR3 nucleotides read TGTGCCAGCAGCACAGGGGGGGTGGGCAATCAGCCCCAGCATTTT.

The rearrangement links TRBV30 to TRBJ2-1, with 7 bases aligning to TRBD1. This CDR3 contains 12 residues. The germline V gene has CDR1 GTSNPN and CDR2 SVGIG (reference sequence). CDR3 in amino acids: CTGAMFDNEQFF. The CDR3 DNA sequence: TGTACAGGGGCCATGTTCGACAATGAGCAGTTCTTC. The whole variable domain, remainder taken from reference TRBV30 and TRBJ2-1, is SQTIHQWPATLVQPVGSPLSLECTVEGTSNPNLYWYRQAAGRGLQLLFYSVGIGQISSEVPQNLSASRPQDRQFILSSKKLLLSDSGFYLCTGAMFDNEQFFGPGTRLTVL.

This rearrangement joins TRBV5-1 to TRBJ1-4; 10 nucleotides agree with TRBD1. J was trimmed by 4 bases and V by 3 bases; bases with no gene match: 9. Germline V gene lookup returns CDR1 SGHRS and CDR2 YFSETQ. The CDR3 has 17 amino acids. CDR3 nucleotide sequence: TGCGCCAGCAGCTCATTTGCTGGGGACAGGGGTAATGAAAAACTGTTTTTT. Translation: CASSSFAGDRGNEKLFF.

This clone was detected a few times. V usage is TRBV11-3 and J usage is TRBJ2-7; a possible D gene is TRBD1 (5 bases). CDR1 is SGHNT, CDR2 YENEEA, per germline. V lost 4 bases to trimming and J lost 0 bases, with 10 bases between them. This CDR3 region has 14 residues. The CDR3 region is CASSSWQGSYEQYF. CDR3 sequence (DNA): TGTGCCAGCAGCTCCTGGCAGGGCTCCTACGAGCAGTACTTC. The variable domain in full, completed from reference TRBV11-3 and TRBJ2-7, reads EAGVVQSPRYKIIEKKQPVAFWCNPISGHNTLYWYLQNLGQGPELLIRYENEEAVDDSQLPKDRFSAERLKGVDSTLKIQPAELGDSAVYLCASSSWQGSYEQYFGPGTRLTVT.

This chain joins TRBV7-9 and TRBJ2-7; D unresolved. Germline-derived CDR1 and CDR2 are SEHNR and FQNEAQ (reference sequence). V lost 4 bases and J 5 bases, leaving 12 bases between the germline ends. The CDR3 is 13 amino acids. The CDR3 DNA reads TGTGCCAGCAGCTCCACACTAATCCACGAGCAGTACTTC. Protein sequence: CASSSTLIHEQYF.

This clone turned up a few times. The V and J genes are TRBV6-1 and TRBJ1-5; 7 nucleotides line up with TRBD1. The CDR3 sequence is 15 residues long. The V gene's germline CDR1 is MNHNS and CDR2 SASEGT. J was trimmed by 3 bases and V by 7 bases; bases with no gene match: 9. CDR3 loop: CASKLTGSFNQPQHF. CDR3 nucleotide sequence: TGTGCCAGCAAACTGACAGGGTCGTTCAATCAGCCCCAGCATTTT.

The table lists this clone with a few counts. The CDR3 sequence: CASSLGTSGSVFYNEQFF. The DNA for the CDR3 is TGTGCCAGCAGCCTTGGGACTAGCGGGAGTGTATTCTACAATGAGCAGTTCTTC. The rearrangement links TRBV7-6 to TRBJ2-1; 14 positions match TRBD2. The CDR3 is 18 amino acids. Trimming cost V 5 bases and J 3 bases; bases outside gene matches: 9. Germline assignment: CDR1 SGHVS and CDR2 FNYEAQ.

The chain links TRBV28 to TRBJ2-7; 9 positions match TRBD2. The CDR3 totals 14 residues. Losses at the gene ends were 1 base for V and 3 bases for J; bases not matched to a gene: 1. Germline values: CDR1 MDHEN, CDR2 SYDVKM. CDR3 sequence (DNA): TGTGCCAGCAGTTTATCTAGCGGGAACTACGAGCAGTACTTC. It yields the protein CASSLSSGNYEQYF.

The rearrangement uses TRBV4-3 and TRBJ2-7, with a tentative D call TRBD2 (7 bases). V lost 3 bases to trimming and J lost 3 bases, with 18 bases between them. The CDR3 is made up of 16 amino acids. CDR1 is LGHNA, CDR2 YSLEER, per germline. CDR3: CASSQHWTGGGYEQYF. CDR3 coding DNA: TGCGCCAGCAGCCAGCATTGGACGGGGGGCGGCTACGAGCAGTACTTC.

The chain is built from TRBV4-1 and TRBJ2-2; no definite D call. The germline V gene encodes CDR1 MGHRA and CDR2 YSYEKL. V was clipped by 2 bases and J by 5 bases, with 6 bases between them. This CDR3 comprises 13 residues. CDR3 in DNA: TGCGCCAGCAGCCAACCTATTACCGGGGAGCTGTTTTTT. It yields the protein CASSQPITGELFF.

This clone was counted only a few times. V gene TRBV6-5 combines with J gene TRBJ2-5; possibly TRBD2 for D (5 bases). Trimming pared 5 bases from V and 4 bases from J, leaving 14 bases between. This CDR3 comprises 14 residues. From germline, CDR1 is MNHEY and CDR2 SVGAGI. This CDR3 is CASSHEEVTETQYF. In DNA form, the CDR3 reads TGTGCCAGCAGTCACGAGGAGGTAACAGAGACCCAGTACTTC.

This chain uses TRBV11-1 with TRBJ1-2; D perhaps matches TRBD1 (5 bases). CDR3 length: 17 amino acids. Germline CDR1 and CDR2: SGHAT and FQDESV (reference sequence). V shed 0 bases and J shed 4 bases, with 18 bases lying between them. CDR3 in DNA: TGTGCCAGCAGCTTAGCGGCCCCGACCCTTGGGGCCTATGGCTACACCTTC. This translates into CASSLAAPTLGAYGYTF. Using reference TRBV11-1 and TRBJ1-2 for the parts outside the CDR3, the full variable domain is EAEVAQSPRYKITEKSQAVAFWCDPISGHATLYWYRQILGQGPELLVQFQDESVVDDSQLPKDRFSAERLKGVDSTLKIQPAELGDSAMYLCASSLAAPTLGAYGYTFGSGTRLTVV.

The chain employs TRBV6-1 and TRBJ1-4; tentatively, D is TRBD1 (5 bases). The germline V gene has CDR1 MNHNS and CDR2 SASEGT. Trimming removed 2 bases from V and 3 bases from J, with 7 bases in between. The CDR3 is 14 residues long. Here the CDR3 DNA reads TGTGCCAGCAGTGAAAGCAGGGCTAATGAAAAACTGTTTTTT. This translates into CASSESRANEKLFF.

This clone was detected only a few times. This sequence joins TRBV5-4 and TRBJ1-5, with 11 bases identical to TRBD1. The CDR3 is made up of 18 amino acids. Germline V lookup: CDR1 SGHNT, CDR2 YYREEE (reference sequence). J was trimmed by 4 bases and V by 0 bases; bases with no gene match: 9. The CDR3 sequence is CASSLGTGGHISNQPQHF. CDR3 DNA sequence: TGTGCCAGCAGCTTGGGGACAGGGGGCCATATCTCTAATCAGCCCCAGCATTTT.

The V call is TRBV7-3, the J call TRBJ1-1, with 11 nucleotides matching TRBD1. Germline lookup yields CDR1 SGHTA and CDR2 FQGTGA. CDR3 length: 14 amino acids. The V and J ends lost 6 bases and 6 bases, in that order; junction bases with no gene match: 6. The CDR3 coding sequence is TGTGCCAGCAGAGGACAGGGGGCTGACGCTGAAGCTTTCTTT. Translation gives CASRGQGADAEAFF.